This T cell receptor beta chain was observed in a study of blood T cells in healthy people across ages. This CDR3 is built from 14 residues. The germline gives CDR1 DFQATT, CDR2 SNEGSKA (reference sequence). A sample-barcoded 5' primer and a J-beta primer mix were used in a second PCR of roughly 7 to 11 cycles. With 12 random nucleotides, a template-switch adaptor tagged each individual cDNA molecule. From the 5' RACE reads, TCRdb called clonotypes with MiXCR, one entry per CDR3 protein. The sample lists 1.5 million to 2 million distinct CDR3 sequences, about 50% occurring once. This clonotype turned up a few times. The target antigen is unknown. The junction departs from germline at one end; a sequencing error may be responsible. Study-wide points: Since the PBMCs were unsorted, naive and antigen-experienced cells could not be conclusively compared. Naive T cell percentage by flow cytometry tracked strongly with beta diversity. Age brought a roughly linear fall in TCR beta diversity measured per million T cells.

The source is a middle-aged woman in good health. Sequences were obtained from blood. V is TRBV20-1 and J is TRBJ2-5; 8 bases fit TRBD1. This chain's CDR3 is CSASLDRDQETQYF. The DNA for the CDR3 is TGCAGTGCTAGCCTGGACAGGGACCAAGAGACTCAGTACTTC.